Listed below are T cell receptor beta chains from one sample, sequenced in a study of T cells in Graves' hyperthyroidism and ophthalmopathy. TCRdb passed the multiplex PCR reads through MiXCR, listing each CDR3 protein once. The table records roughly 360,000 distinct CDR3 sequences, around an eighth of them present only once. Sequenced input: blood. Source of these receptors: a man aged 25-45 years with Graves' hyperthyroidism that later progressed to Graves' ophthalmopathy. Both conserved end residues are part of each CDR3. The D gene is left open where the match is weak. Some rows have no size entry. The others give once, few or many, or a class for an expanded clone.

>-|TRBJ1-6|-|TRBV12-5
TGTGCTAGTGGTTTGATCGGGCTTTCACCCCTCCACTTT
CASGLIGLSPLHF
>TRBD2|TRBJ2-3|few|TRBV2
TGTGCCAGCAGTAGCGGGGACGGGGATACGCAGTATTTT
CASSSGDGDTQYF
>TRBD1|TRBJ1-5|many|TRBV6-2/TRBV6-3
TGTGCCAGCAGTCCCGGACAGGGGGCTTCCAATCAGCCCCAGCATTTT
CASSPGQGASNQPQHF
>-|TRBJ1-2|many|TRBV11-3
TGTGCCAGCAGTAGTGGGGACTATGGCTACACCTTC
CASSSGDYGYTF
>-|TRBJ1-2|many|TRBV14
TGTGCCAGCAGCCGGAATCAGGGGAATATCGACTATGGCTACACCTTC
CASSRNQGNIDYGYTF
>TRBD2|TRBJ2-3|few|TRBV27
TGTGCCAGCAGTTTATCCCGTGGGGCTAGCGGGAGCACAGATACGCAGTATTTT
CASSLSRGASGSTDTQYF
>-|TRBJ2-7|-|TRBV9
TGTGCCAGCAGCGAGGGACCGACTTCCTACGAGCAGTACTTC
CASSEGPTSYEQYF
>TRBD1|TRBJ1-1|few|TRBV4-1
TGCGCCAGCAGCCAGATATGGACAGGGCTCATGAACACTGAAGCTTTCTTT
CASSQIWTGLMNTEAFF
>-|TRBJ1-5|many|TRBV6-1
TGTGCCAGCAGCCTGCGCCGGGGAGGTTTTAGCAATCAGCCCCAGCATTTT
CASSLRRGGFSNQPQHF
>TRBD1|TRBJ2-2|few|TRBV30
TGTGCCTGGACCAGGGGGTACACCGGGGAGCTGTTTTTT
CAWTRGYTGELFF
>TRBD1|TRBJ1-1|few|TRBV20-1
TGCAGTGCCAGACAGGGGTGGTGGGAAGCTTTCTTT
CSARQGWWEAFF
>TRBD1|TRBJ1-2|many|TRBV6-2/TRBV6-3
TGTGCCAGCAGTTCCTTCCCGGGACAGGGAGACTATGGCTACACCTTC
CASSSFPGQGDYGYTF
>TRBD2|TRBJ2-5|many|TRBV7-3
TGTGCCAGCAGCTTAGGGAGGGCGAAGACCCAGTACTTC
CASSLGRAKTQYF
>-|TRBJ2-5|-|TRBV6-5
TGTGCCAGCAGTTCTCGGCCAGTTCAAGAGACCCAGTACTTC
CASSSRPVQETQYF
>TRBD2|TRBJ2-2|many|TRBV7-3
TGTGCCAGCAGCTCCCCTAGCGGGGGAGCGAACACCGGGGAGCTGTTTTTT
CASSSPSGGANTGELFF
>TRBD2|TRBJ2-3|-|TRBV7-7
TGTGCCAGCAGCTTAAATCGGGGGGGGAACACAGATACGCAGTATTTT
CASSLNRGGNTDTQYF
>-|TRBJ1-2|many|TRBV6-1
TGTGCCAGCAGTGAAGAGCTGGAACGATTCCTAGCTAACTATGGCTACACCTTC
CASSEELERFLANYGYTF
>-|TRBJ2-1|few|TRBV15
TGTGCCACCAGCAGATTAGCGGATCTCTACAATGAGCAGTTCTTC
CATSRLADLYNEQFF
>-|TRBJ1-5|many|TRBV6-1
TGTGCCAGCAGCTTCCTTAGGGGGGGGCACAATCAGCCCCAGCATTTT
CASSFLRGGHNQPQHF
>-|TRBJ1-2|-|TRBV28
TGTGCCAGCAGTCTACCTAAGAGGACATCTGGCTACACCTTC
CASSLPKRTSGYTF
>TRBD1|TRBJ2-2|many|TRBV5-1
TGCGCCAGCGTCACCACGACAGGGAGCACCGGGGAGCTGTTTTTT
CASVTTTGSTGELFF
>-|TRBJ2-7|-|TRBV19
TGTGCCAGTAGTCCCGGGTGGGGCTCGATCTACGAGCAGTACTTC
CASSPGWGSIYEQYF
>TRBD1|TRBJ2-5|many|TRBV7-9
TGTGCCAGCAGTCATACCGGGACAGGAGAAGAGACCCAGTACTTC
CASSHTGTGEETQYF
>TRBD2|TRBJ2-7|many|TRBV7-9
TGTGCCAGCAGCTTAAACGGGGGGGCGGACGAGCAGTACTTC
CASSLNGGADEQYF
>TRBD1|TRBJ2-2|-|TRBV20-1
TGCAGTGCTAGAGATCCCGGGACAGGGGGCTTCGGGGAGCTGTTTTTT
CSARDPGTGGFGELFF
>-|TRBJ2-5|-|TRBV7-8
TGTGCCAGCAGCTTATTAGAGCAAGAGACCCAGTACTTC
CASSLLEQETQYF
>-|TRBJ2-4|many|TRBV28
TGTGCCAGCAGATCTCCGGGGCCCCCAACGGGCGAAAACATTCAGTACTTC
CASRSPGPPTGENIQYF
>-|TRBJ1-1|many|TRBV7-8
TGTGCCAGCAGCTTAGAAGTCCGTCCCAACACTGAAGCTTTCTTT
CASSLEVRPNTEAFF
>-|TRBJ2-5|few|TRBV20-1
TGCAGTGGGGGTCCCCAAGAGACCCAGTACTTC
CSGGPQETQYF
>-|TRBJ2-1|few|TRBV5-1
TGCGCCAGCAGCCCACCCCTGGGGAGGATCATTGAGCAGTTCTTC
CASSPPLGRIIEQFF
>TRBD1|TRBJ1-2|many|TRBV28
TGTGCCAGCACTGGGGACAGCTATGGCTACACCTTC
CASTGDSYGYTF
>-|TRBJ2-7|-|TRBV28
TGTGCCAGCCGGACATTCCTGAACGAGCAGTACTTC
CASRTFLNEQYF
>-|TRBJ1-6|few|TRBV7-6
TGTGCCAGCAGCTTAATATCGGGTGGGGTCCATAATTCACCCCTCCACTTT
CASSLISGGVHNSPLHF
>TRBD1|TRBJ1-5|many|TRBV7-8
TGTGCCAGCAGCTTAGGGCAACAGGGGGGTCAGCCCCAGCATTTT
CASSLGQQGGQPQHF
>-|TRBJ1-4|many|TRBV7-8
TGTGCCAGCAGCTTACTGGGGGCGACTAATGAAAAACTGTTTTTT
CASSLLGATNEKLFF
>TRBD1|TRBJ2-7|-|TRBV28
TGTGCCAGCAGAGGGATAGGGGGCTCCTACAAGCAGTACTTC
CASRGIGGSYKQYF
>-|TRBJ2-7|many|TRBV9
TGTGCCAGCAGCGTAGGGGGGCCTTACGAGCAGTACTTC
CASSVGGPYEQYF
>TRBD1|TRBJ1-1|-|TRBV11-3
TGTGCCAGCAGCTTAGATCGACAGGGGGCTTTTGGGGTCACTGAAGCTTTCTTT
CASSLDRQGAFGVTEAFF
>-|TRBJ1-3|many|TRBV12-3/TRBV12-4
TGTGCCAGCAGGACCACAAAGGGTCACTCTGGAAACACCATATATTTT
CASRTTKGHSGNTIYF
>-|TRBJ1-1|many|TRBV28
TGTGCCAGCAGTTTAAGGTATGGCCCCGAAGCTTTCTTT
CASSLRYGPEAFF
>-|TRBJ1-1|-|TRBV27
TGTGCCAGCAGTCCCGGAGGGATTGAAGCTTTCTTT
CASSPGGIEAFF
>TRBD1|TRBJ2-7|few|TRBV20-1
TGCAGTGCTAGAGATCAGGGGGCCTGGGAGCAGTACTTC
CSARDQGAWEQYF
>-|TRBJ2-3|many|TRBV24-1
TGTGCCACCAGTGAGACAGTCACAGATACGCAGTATTTT
CATSETVTDTQYF
>-|TRBJ2-7|many|TRBV11-2
TGTGCCAGCAGCTCCCCCCTCCGGGGCCCCTCCTACGAGCAGTACTTC
CASSSPLRGPSYEQYF
>TRBD1|TRBJ2-6|-|TRBV19
TGTGCCAGTAGTATAGACCCGGGACAGGCGGTCTCTGGGGCCAACGTCCTGACTTTC
CASSIDPGQAVSGANVLTF
>-|TRBJ2-2|many|TRBV14
TGTGCCAGCAGCCCAGGGGGGACCGCGAACACCGGGGAGCTGTTTTTT
CASSPGGTANTGELFF
>-|TRBJ1-6|-|TRBV7-2
TGCGCCAGCAGCCAAGGGGCACCGAATTCACCCCTCCACTTT
CASSQGAPNSPLHF
>-|TRBJ2-5|-|TRBV9
TGTGCCAGCAGCGAGAGCCGGGACCGCGGGACCCAGTACTTC
CASSESRDRGTQYF
>-|TRBJ2-7|many|TRBV28
TGTGCCAGCAGTTCCAAGTTTTCAGACTCCTACGAGCAGTACTTC
CASSSKFSDSYEQYF
>TRBD1|TRBJ2-2|-|TRBV9
TGTGCCAGCAGCGTAAAAAACAGGGGGCCGCTCAACACCGGGGAGCTGTTTTTT
CASSVKNRGPLNTGELFF
>-|TRBJ2-2|-|TRBV12-3/TRBV12-4
TGTGCCAGCAGTTTAGGTTCCCGGAAGGACACCGGGGAGCTGTTTTTT
CASSLGSRKDTGELFF
>-|TRBJ2-2|-|TRBV4-1
TGCGCCAGCAGCCAAGTTATGGGGGAGCTGTTTTTT
CASSQVMGELFF
>-|TRBJ2-3|many|TRBV7-2
TGTGCCAGCAGCCCCAGTATTGCGGATACGCAGTATTTT
CASSPSIADTQYF
>TRBD1|TRBJ1-1|many|TRBV28
TGTGCCAGCAGCCCGACAGGGTTGAACACTGAAGCTTTCTTT
CASSPTGLNTEAFF
>TRBD1|TRBJ1-5|many|TRBV14
TGTGCCAGCAGCCAAGACTGGACAGGAAGCCAGCCCCAGCATTTT
CASSQDWTGSQPQHF
>TRBD1|TRBJ1-5|many|TRBV12-3/TRBV12-4
TGTGCCAGCAGTTTCTCCCTGACAGGGAGTAGGGGTCAGCCCCAGCATTTT
CASSFSLTGSRGQPQHF
>-|TRBJ1-4|many|TRBV2
TGTGCCAGCAGTTTACAGGGTCCTGCTGAAAAACTGTTTTTT
CASSLQGPAEKLFF
>-|TRBJ1-4|many|TRBV28
TGTGCCAGCAGTTTACCCACGACAGGTTTTGGAGAAAAACTGTTTTTT
CASSLPTTGFGEKLFF
>-|TRBJ1-5|few|TRBV19
TGTGCCAGTAGTATATGGGGGAACCAGCCCCAGCATTTT
CASSIWGNQPQHF